This TCR beta chain was obtained from a study of T cell repertoires in cytomegalovirus infection. Looking at the study overall: TCR beta signatures that were public indicated CMV infection and matching HLA type.

MiXCR, applied by TCRdb to the reads, yields one record per CDR3 protein. Of about 340,000 distinct CDR3 sequences listed, just under 30% were seen once; the top ten hold 15% to 25%. As concerns this clonotype: Antigen: not known.

Findings and caveats of the study: The ex vivo response was dominated by HLA-C-restricted CMV-specific TCR beta clonotypes. Cumulated frequencies of public TCR beta families served to identify carriers of CMV plus the relevant HLA.

This specimen was cultured PBMCs, taken from culture after CMV antigen stimulation. The source is a human donor in good health (CMV status not recorded). Some clones in this sample may be carry-over from other donors' samples.

The CDR3 loop is CASSSLAGRGTGELFF. As DNA, the CDR3 is TGTGCCAGTAGTTCTCTAGCGGGAAGGGGCACCGGGGAGCTGTTTTTT. This chain connects TRBV19 to TRBJ2-2; 9 nucleotides agree with TRBD2. This CDR3 is 16 amino acids long. The trim removed 5 bases at V and 4 bases at J, leaving 8 bases unmatched. Per the germline V gene, CDR1 is LNHDA and CDR2 is SQIVND (reference sequence).